Each of the 26 T cell receptor beta chains below was sequenced from the same sample in a study of T cell responses to AZD1222 COVID-19 vaccine. The data were produced by immunoSEQ multiplex PCR, yet TCRdb's version contains in-frame clones alone and is incomplete. The sample has around 110,000 clones; roughly 88% are singletons. The input for sequencing was peripheral blood, taken on day 0 of AZD1222 vaccination. Source of these receptors: an adult in good health.

Concerning this clone itself: Other nucleotide sequences from this sample produce the same CDR3. The chain employs TRBV6-5 and TRBJ2-7; D possibly matches TRBD1 or TRBD2 (5 bases each). CDR3 size: 14 residues. The V and J ends lost 2 bases and 1 base respectively, with 9 bases between them. Germline V gene sequence: CDR1 MNHEY, CDR2 SVGAGI. For the CDR3, the DNA is TGTGCCAGCAGTTACAGGGACCGGTCCTACGAGCAGTACTTC. Protein product: CASSYRDRSYEQYF.

Note on this clone: Distinct nucleotide sequences in the sample also encode this CDR3. The chain recombines TRBV2 with TRBJ1-5; 11 nucleotides match TRBD1. The germline gives CDR1 SNHLY, CDR2 FYNNEI. Trimming cost V 5 bases and J 1 base; bases outside gene matches: 1. This CDR3 has 15 residues. The DNA of the CDR3 is TGTGCCAGCAGTCGGACAGGGGGCAGCAATCAGCCCCAGCATTTT. Its protein is CASSRTGGSNQPQHF.

The rearrangement links TRBV4-3 to TRBJ1-3, with D uncertain. Germline V gene lookup returns CDR1 LGHNA and CDR2 YSLEER. Trimming left V 3 bases short and J 3 bases short, with 6 bases between. CDR3 size: 13 residues. CDR3 in amino acids: CASSQRLGNTIYF. Written as DNA, the CDR3 is TGCGCCAGCAGCCAGAGACTTGGAAACACCATATATTTT.

This clone has only one observation. The chain recombines TRBV5-5 with TRBJ2-7, with 7 bases lining up with TRBD1. In germline, CDR1 is SGHKS, CDR2 YYEKEE (reference sequence). The CDR3 is made up of 14 amino acids. With V trimmed by 0 bases and J by 6 bases, 6 bases remained unmatched. CDR3 bases: TGTGCCAGCAGCTTGGATAGGGGGCGAGCCGAGCAGTACTTC. Protein: CASSLDRGRAEQYF.

The V gene is TRBV7-6, the J gene TRBJ1-3; TRBD1 aligns across 7 bases. CDR1 and CDR2 from the germline V gene are SGHVS and FNYEAQ. The V segment lost 5 bases and the J segment 0 bases; nucleotides outside the gene matches: 16. CDR3 length equals 19 residues. CDR3 bases: TGTGCCAGCAGCACAAACCTCCGGGACAGATCCCCCTCTGGAAACACCATATATTTT. Protein: CASSTNLRDRSPSGNTIYF.

V gene TRBV29-1 combines with J gene TRBJ2-7, with 9 bases lining up with TRBD1. The germline V gene encodes CDR1 SQVTM and CDR2 ANQGSEA. The CDR3 has 14 residues. V gave up 1 base and J gave up 3 bases; unmatched junction bases: 4. The CDR3 here is CSVEGGTGRYEQYF. The DNA for the CDR3 is TGCAGCGTTGAAGGGGGGACAGGGCGCTACGAGCAGTACTTC.

V and J are TRBV2 and TRBJ2-7; 9 bases align to TRBD1. Germline V gene data show CDR1 as SNHLY and CDR2 as FYNNEI. The V and J ends lost 10 bases and 4 bases, in that order; junction bases with no gene match: 11. The CDR3 sequence is 14 residues long. The CDR3: CAKTAGTGTYEQYF. CDR3 bases: TGTGCCAAGACCGCCGGGACAGGGACTTACGAGCAGTACTTC.

This chain joins TRBV16 and TRBJ2-2, with no clear D. The CDR3 totals 12 residues. V was cut by 2 bases and J by 6 bases, with 4 bases left in between. Germline V lookup: CDR1 KGHSY, CDR2 FQNENV. CDR3 nucleotide sequence: TGTGCCAGCAGCCAAGGGGCCGGGGAGCTGTTTTTT. Residues: CASSQGAGELFF.

The V call is TRBV27, the J call TRBJ2-7; TRBD1 is a possible D gene (6 bases). Trimming removed 6 bases at V and 3 bases at J, with 12 bases between. CDR1 is MNHEY, CDR2 SMNVEV, per germline (reference sequence). CDR3 length equals 13 residues. CDR3: CASSLQGNYEQYF. As DNA, the CDR3 is TGTGCCAGCAGCCTACAGGGAAACTACGAGCAGTACTTC.

The chain joins TRBV11-2 to TRBJ2-7; 12 bases map to TRBD2. Germline V lookup: CDR1 SGHAT, CDR2 FQNNGV. The CDR3 consists of 15 residues. Trimming took 0 bases from V and 3 from J; bases not matched to a gene: 0. The CDR3 loop is CASSLELAGGYEQYF. CDR3 bases: TGTGCCAGCAGCTTAGAACTAGCGGGAGGCTACGAGCAGTACTTC.

The chain carries TRBV24-1 and TRBJ2-2; D gene ambiguous. CDR1 KGHDR and CDR2 SFDVKD come from the germline V gene. CDR3 length: 14 residues. V dropped 9 bases and J dropped 0 bases, with 10 bases sitting between them. The CDR3 is CATATESNTGELFF. The CDR3 DNA is TGTGCCACCGCAACAGAATCGAACACCGGGGAGCTGTTTTTT.

The V and J genes are TRBV3-1 (or the pseudogene TRBV3-2) and TRBJ1-6; tentative D call: TRBD1 (5 bases). Trimming pared 3 bases from V and 7 bases from J, leaving 10 bases between. Germline CDR1 reads LGHDT; CDR2 reads YNNKEL (reference sequence). The CDR3 totals 14 residues. CDR3 nucleotides: TGTGCCAGCAGCCAGGGGGTCCCCAATTCACCCCTCCACTTT. Translated: CASSQGVPNSPLHF.

This rearrangement joins TRBV7-2 to TRBJ2-7; D perhaps matches TRBD2 (5 bases). The CDR3 consists of 14 residues. Trimming left V 1 base short and J 2 bases short, with 9 bases between. The germline V gene has CDR1 SGHTA and CDR2 FQGNSA. DNA for the CDR3: TGTGCCAGCAGCTTAGACCCGGGAACCTACGAGCAGTACTTC. The encoded protein is CASSLDPGTYEQYF.

The rearrangement uses TRBV24-1 and TRBJ1-2; 7 bases agree with TRBD1. CDR1 and CDR2 (germline): KGHDR, SFDVKD. The V and J ends lost 3 bases and 4 bases, in that order; junction bases with no gene match: 16. The CDR3 sequence is 18 residues long. CDR3 sequence: CATSDRTTGVQGTYGYTF. The CDR3 nucleotides are TGTGCCACCAGTGATCGGACTACAGGGGTCCAAGGGACCTATGGCTACACCTTC.

The gene calls are TRBV11-2 and TRBJ1-2; D perhaps matches TRBD1 (6 bases). The V end was cut by 6 bases, the J end by 0 bases, with 11 bases between. This CDR3 contains 14 residues. CDR1 is SGHAT and CDR2 is FQNNGV in the germline V gene. In DNA form, the CDR3 reads TGTGCCAGCAGGAACAGGGTTTCTAACTATGGCTACACCTTC. Translation: CASRNRVSNYGYTF.

This clone showed up just a few times. DNA of the CDR3: TGTGCCAGCTCACCAATGTATATTGGGGAAAAACTGTTTTTT. Protein product: CASSPMYIGEKLFF. The chain recombines TRBV18 with TRBJ1-4; D gene ambiguous. This CDR3 is 14 amino acids long. Germline V gene data show CDR1 as KGHSH and CDR2 as LQKENI. V was trimmed by 2 bases and J by 8 bases, leaving 12 bases between them.

This chain joins TRBV11-2 and TRBJ1-2; TRBD1 aligns across 7 bases. Germline V lookup: CDR1 SGHAT, CDR2 FQNNGV. The CDR3 has 15 residues. With V trimmed by 5 bases and J by 4 bases, 10 bases remained unmatched. The CDR3 reads CASSLNPDRAYGYTF. The DNA of the CDR3 is TGTGCCAGCAGCCTTAACCCCGACAGGGCCTATGGCTACACCTTC.

V gene TRBV9 combines with J gene TRBJ1-4; TRBD1 might be the D (5 bases). The CDR3 extends over 15 amino acids. Trimming shortened V by 2 bases and J by 5 bases, and 13 bases separated the two germline ends. Germline assignment: CDR1 SGDLS and CDR2 YYNGEE. Here the CDR3 DNA reads TGTGCCAGCAGCGTCCAACGGGGGTTAAATGAAAAACTGTTTTTT. Translation gives CASSVQRGLNEKLFF. Using reference TRBV9 and TRBJ1-4 for the parts outside the CDR3, the full variable domain is DSGVTQTPKHLITATGQRVTLRCSPRSGDLSVYWYQQSLDQGLQFLIQYYNGEERAKGNILERFSAQQFPDLHSELNLSSLELGDSALYFCASSVQRGLNEKLFFGSGTQLSVL.

The rearrangement joins TRBV7-9 to TRBJ2-1; D is unresolved. The CDR3 is made up of 12 amino acids. Germline V gene sequence: CDR1 SEHNR, CDR2 FQNEAQ (reference sequence). The V end was cut by 1 base, the J end by 9 bases, with 7 bases between. The CDR3 nucleotides read TGTGCCAGCAGCTTAGAAAGGGCTGAGCAGTTCTTC. Encoded protein: CASSLERAEQFF. The variable domain in full, with the rest retrieved from reference TRBV7-9 and TRBJ2-1, is DTGVSQNPRHKITKRGQNVTFRCDPISEHNRLYWYRQTLGQGPEFLTYFQNEAQLEKSRLLSDRFSAERPKGSFSTLEIQRTEQGDSAMYLCASSLERAEQFFGPGTRLTVL.

This CDR3 reads CASSSPKSGGTF. In DNA form, the CDR3 reads TGTGCCAGCAGCTCCCCCAAAAGTGGGGGGACCTTC. The chain joins TRBV7-2 to TRBJ1-2; D is possibly TRBD1 (5 bases). V lost 4 bases and J 14 bases, leaving 17 bases between the germline ends. The CDR3 contains 12 residues. Germline-derived CDR1 and CDR2 are SGHTA and FQGNSA.

The chain has TRBV30 and TRBJ1-2; D not resolved. V was clipped by 5 bases and J by 2 bases, with 6 bases between them. CDR3 length equals 11 residues. Per the germline V gene, CDR1 is GTSNPN and CDR2 is SVGIG (reference sequence). The DNA for the CDR3 is TGTGCCTGGGATGGAAACTATGGCTACACCTTC. This sequence encodes CAWDGNYGYTF.

The chain carries TRBV3-1 (or the pseudogene TRBV3-2) and TRBJ1-1, with a possible D match to TRBD1 (5 bases). V lost 2 bases and J 10 bases, leaving 14 bases between the germline ends. The CDR3 sequence is 13 residues long. The germline CDR1 and CDR2 sequences are LGHDT and YNNKEL (reference sequence). CDR3 amino acids: CASSQSFLGGAFF. CDR3 sequence (DNA): TGTGCCAGCAGCCAATCCTTTTTGGGGGGAGCTTTCTTT.

The genes are TRBV29-1 and TRBJ2-2; TRBD2 is a possible D gene (6 bases). V lost 6 bases and J 5 bases, leaving 10 bases between the germline ends. The germline gives CDR1 SQVTM, CDR2 ANQGSEA. The CDR3 totals 12 residues. CDR3 sequence reads: CSVWAGTGELFF. The DNA of the CDR3 is TGCAGCGTGTGGGCGGGGACCGGGGAGCTGTTTTTT.

This clone was counted a single time. V and J are TRBV7-2 and TRBJ1-3; no definite D call. V shed 4 bases and J shed 2 bases, with 9 bases lying between them. CDR1 is SGHTA, CDR2 FQGNSA, per germline. The CDR3 runs 14 residues. The CDR3 sequence: CASSYYRAGNTIYF. The CDR3 region has the DNA TGTGCCAGCAGCTATTACCGGGCTGGAAACACCATATATTTT.

This chain connects TRBV18 to TRBJ1-1, with D possibly being TRBD1 (5 bases). The V gene's germline CDR1 is KGHSH and CDR2 LQKENI. This CDR3 region has 14 residues. V lost 0 bases to trimming and J lost 5 bases, with 10 bases between them. The CDR3 DNA is TGTGCCAGCTCACCACCTCAGGGAGGGACTGAAGCTTTCTTT. This sequence encodes CASSPPQGGTEAFF.

The rearrangement uses TRBV4-3 and TRBJ2-1, with a weak D call TRBD2 (5 bases). Germline CDR1 LGHNA, CDR2 YSLEER. This CDR3 is 17 amino acids long. Trimming took off 4 bases at V and 0 bases at J, with 16 bases between the two ends. CDR3 loop: CASSLASGTGSYNEQFF. CDR3 DNA: TGCGCCAGCAGCCTAGCGAGCGGCACCGGCTCCTACAATGAGCAGTTCTTC.